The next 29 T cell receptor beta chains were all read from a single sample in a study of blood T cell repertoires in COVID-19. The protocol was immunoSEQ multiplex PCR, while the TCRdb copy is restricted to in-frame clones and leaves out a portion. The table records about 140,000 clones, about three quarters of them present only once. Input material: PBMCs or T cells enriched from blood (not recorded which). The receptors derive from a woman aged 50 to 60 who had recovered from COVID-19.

CDR3 sequence: CASSLPNQYEQYF. CDR3 in DNA: TGTGCCAGCAGCTTACCGAACCAGTACGAGCAGTACTTC. This chain links TRBV7-2 with TRBJ2-7, with no clear D. Trimming cost V 2 bases and J 4 bases, with 9 bases left between them. CDR1 is SGHTA, CDR2 FQGNSA, per germline. The CDR3 sequence is 13 residues long.

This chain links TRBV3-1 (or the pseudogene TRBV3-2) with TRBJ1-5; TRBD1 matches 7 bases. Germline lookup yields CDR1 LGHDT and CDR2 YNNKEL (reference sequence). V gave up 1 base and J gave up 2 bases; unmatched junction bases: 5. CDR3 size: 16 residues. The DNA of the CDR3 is TGTGCCAGCAGCCAAGGAGGGGGCGCGGGCAATCAGCCCCAGCATTTT. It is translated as CASSQGGGAGNQPQHF.

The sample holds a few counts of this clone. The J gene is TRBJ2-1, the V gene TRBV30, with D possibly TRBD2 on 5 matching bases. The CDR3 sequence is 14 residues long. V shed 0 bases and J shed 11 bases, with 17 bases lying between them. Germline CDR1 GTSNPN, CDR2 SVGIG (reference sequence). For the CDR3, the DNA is TGTGCCTGGAGTGTACGAGGGAGTGGTAAAAAGCAGTTCTTC. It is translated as CAWSVRGSGKKQFF.

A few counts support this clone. The CDR3 spells CASSSWDSRNQPQHF. The CDR3 coding sequence is TGTGCCAGCAGCTCCTGGGACTCCCGCAATCAGCCCCAGCATTTT. The rearrangement joins TRBV7-9 to TRBJ1-5, with a tentative D call TRBD1 (5 bases). V dropped 4 bases and J dropped 2 bases, with 12 bases sitting between them. The germline CDR1 and CDR2 sequences are SEHNR and FQNEAQ (reference sequence). The CDR3 spans 15 residues.

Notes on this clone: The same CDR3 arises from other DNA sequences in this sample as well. The CDR3 sequence is CASSGQGNTEAFF. In DNA form, the CDR3 reads TGTGCCAGTAGTGGACAGGGGAACACTGAAGCTTTCTTT. V usage is TRBV19 and J usage is TRBJ1-1; TRBD1 aligns across 8 bases. The CDR3 is 13 amino acids. The trim removed 5 bases at V and 1 base at J, leaving 0 bases unmatched. CDR1 and CDR2 from the germline V gene are LNHDA and SQIVND (reference sequence).

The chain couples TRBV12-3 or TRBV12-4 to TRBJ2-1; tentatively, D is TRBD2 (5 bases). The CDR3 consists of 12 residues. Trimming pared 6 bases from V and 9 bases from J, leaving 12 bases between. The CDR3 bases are TGTGCCAGCAGGTATAAAGAGGGTGAGCAGTTCTTC. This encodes CASRYKEGEQFF.

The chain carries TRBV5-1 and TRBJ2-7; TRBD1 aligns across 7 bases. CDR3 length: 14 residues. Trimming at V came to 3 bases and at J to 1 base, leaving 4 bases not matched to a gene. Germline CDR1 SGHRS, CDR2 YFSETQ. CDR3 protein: CASSSGDRSYEQYF. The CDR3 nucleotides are TGCGCCAGCAGCTCCGGGGACAGATCCTACGAGCAGTACTTC. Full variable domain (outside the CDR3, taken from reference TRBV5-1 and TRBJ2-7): KAGVTQTPRYLIKTRGQQVTLSCSPISGHRSVSWYQQTPGQGLQFLFEYFSETQRNKGNFPGRFSGRQFSNSRSEMNVSTLELGDSALYLCASSSGDRSYEQYFGPGTRLTVT.

CDR3 nucleotide sequence: TGTGCCACCAGCAGAGATCGGGCTAGCGGGCGAGAGACCCAGTACTTC. Translated: CATSRDRASGRETQYF. The gene calls are TRBV15 and TRBJ2-5; TRBD2 agrees at 8 bases. Germline V CDR1 and CDR2: LNHNV, YYDKDF (reference sequence). V dropped 0 bases and J dropped 4; count of bases not matched to a gene: 7. There are 16 residues in the CDR3.

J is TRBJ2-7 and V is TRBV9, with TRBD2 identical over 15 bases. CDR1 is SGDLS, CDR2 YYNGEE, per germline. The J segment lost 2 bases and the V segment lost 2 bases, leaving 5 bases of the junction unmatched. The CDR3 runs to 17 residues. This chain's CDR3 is CASSVGLAGGPTYEQYF. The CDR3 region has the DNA TGTGCCAGCAGCGTGGGACTAGCGGGGGGCCCAACCTACGAGCAGTACTTC.

The CDR3 DNA follows: TGTGCCAGCAGCTTCGGCGGGAGTGTCTACAATGAGCAGTTCTTC. This sequence encodes CASSFGGSVYNEQFF. The chain joins TRBV7-9 to TRBJ2-1; TRBD2 matches 7 bases. The CDR3 consists of 15 residues. Per the germline V gene, CDR1 is SEHNR and CDR2 is FQNEAQ (reference sequence). Germline trimming cut 3 bases from V and 3 bases from J; bases unmatched to any gene: 5. Combining the CDR3 with reference TRBV7-9 and TRBJ2-1 gives the whole variable domain DTGVSQNPRHKITKRGQNVTFRCDPISEHNRLYWYRQTLGQGPEFLTYFQNEAQLEKSRLLSDRFSAERPKGSFSTLEIQRTEQGDSAMYLCASSFGGSVYNEQFFGPGTRLTVL.

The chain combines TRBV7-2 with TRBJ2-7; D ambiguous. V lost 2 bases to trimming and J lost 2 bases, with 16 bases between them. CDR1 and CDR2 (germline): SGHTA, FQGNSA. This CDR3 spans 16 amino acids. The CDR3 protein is CASSLLGQSSPYEQYF. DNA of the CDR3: TGTGCCAGCAGCTTATTGGGCCAGAGCTCTCCCTACGAGCAGTACTTC.

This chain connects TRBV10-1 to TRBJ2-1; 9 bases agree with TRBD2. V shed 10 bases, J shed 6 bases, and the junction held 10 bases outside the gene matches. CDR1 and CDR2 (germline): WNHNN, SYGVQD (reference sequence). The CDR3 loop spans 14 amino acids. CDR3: CATAPAGGLNEQFF. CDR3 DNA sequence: TGCGCCACCGCCCCAGCGGGGGGCCTCAATGAGCAGTTCTTC.

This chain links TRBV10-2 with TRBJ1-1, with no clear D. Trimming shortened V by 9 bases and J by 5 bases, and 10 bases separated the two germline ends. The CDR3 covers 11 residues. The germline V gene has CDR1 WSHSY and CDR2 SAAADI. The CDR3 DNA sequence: TGCGCCAGTGAACAGTCGACTGAAGCTTTCTTT. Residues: CASEQSTEAFF.

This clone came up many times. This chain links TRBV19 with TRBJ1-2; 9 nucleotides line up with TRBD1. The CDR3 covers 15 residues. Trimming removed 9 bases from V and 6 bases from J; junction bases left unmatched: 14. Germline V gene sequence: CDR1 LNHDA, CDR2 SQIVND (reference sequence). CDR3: CASGPLMTGGNGYTF. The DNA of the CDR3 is TGTGCCAGCGGCCCTTTAATGACAGGGGGAAATGGCTACACCTTC.

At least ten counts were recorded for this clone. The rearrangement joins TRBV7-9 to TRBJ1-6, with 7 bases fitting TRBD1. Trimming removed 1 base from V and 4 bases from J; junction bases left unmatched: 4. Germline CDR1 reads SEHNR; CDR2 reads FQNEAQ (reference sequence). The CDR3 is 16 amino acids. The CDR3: CASSLVRGPYNSPLHF. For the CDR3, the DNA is TGTGCCAGCAGCTTAGTTAGGGGGCCGTATAATTCACCCCTCCACTTT. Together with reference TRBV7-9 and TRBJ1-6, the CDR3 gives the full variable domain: DTGVSQNPRHKITKRGQNVTFRCDPISEHNRLYWYRQTLGQGPEFLTYFQNEAQLEKSRLLSDRFSAERPKGSFSTLEIQRTEQGDSAMYLCASSLVRGPYNSPLHFGNGTRLTVT.

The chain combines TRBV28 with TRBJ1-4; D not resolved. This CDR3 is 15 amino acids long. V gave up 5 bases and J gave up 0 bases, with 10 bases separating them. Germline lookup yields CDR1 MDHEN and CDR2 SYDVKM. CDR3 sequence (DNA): TGTGCCAGCAGTGACACGGTTGCAACTAATGAAAAACTGTTTTTT. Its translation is CASSDTVATNEKLFF.

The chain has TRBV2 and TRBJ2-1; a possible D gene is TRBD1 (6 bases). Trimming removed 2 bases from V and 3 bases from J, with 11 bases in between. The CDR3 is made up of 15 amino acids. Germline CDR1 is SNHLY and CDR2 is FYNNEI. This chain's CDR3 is CASSERGHFYNEQFF. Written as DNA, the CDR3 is TGTGCCAGCAGTGAAAGGGGACACTTCTACAATGAGCAGTTCTTC.

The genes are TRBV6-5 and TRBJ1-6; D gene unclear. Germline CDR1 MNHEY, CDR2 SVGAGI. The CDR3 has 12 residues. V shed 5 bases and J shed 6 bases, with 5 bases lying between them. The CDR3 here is CASSQSNSPLHF. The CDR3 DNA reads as TGTGCCAGCAGTCAATCTAATTCACCCCTCCACTTT.

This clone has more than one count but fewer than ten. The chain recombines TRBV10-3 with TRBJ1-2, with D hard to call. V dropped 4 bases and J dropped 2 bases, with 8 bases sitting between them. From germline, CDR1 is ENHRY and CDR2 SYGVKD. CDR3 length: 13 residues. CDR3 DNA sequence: TGTGCCATCAGTGTAGGCGGGAACTATGGCTACACCTTC. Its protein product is CAISVGGNYGYTF.

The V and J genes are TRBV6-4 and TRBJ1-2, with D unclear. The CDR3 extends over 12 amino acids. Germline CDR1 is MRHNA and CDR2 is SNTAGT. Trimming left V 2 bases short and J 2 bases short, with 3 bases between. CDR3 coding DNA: TGTGCCAGCAGTGACCGGAACTATGGCTACACCTTC. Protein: CASSDRNYGYTF.

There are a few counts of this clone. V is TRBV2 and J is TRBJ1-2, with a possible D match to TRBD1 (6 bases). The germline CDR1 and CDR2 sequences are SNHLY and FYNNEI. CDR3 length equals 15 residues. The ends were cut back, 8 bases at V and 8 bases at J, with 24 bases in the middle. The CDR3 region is CASEAITTGQRGYTF. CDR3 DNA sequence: TGTGCCAGCGAGGCTATAACTACAGGGCAGCGGGGCTACACCTTC.

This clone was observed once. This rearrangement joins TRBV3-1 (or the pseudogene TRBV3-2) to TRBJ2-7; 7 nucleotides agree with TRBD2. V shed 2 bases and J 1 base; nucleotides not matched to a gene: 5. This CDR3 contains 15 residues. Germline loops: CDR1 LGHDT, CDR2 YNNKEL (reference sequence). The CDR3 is CASSQPGAGSYEQYF. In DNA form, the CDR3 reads TGTGCCAGCAGCCAACCCGGAGCGGGATCCTACGAGCAGTACTTC.

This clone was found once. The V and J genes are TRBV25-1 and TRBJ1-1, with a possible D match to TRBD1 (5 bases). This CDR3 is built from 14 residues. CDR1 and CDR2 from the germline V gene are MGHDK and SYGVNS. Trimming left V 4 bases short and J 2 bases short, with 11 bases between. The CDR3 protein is CASSGRDSNTEAFF. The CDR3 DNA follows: TGTGCCAGCAGTGGCCGGGACTCAAACACTGAAGCTTTCTTT.

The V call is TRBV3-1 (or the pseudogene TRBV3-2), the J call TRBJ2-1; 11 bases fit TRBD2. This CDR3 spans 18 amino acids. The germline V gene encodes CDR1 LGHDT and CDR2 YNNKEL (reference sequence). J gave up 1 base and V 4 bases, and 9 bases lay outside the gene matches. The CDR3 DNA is TGTGCCAGCAGCCCGAGACTAGCGGGACCTATTTCCTACAATGAGCAGTTCTTC. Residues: CASSPRLAGPISYNEQFF.

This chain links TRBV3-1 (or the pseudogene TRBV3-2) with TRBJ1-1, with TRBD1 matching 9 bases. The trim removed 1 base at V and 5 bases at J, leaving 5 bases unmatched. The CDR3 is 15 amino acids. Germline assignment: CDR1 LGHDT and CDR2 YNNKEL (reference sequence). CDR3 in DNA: TGTGCCAGCAGCCAAGGGGACAGGGCGGCGACTGAAGCTTTCTTT. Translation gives CASSQGDRAATEAFF.

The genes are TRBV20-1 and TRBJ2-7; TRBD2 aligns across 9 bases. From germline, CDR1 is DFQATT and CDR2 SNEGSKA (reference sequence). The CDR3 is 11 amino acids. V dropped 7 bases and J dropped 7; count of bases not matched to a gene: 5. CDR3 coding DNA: TGCAGTGGGCGGGAGGGCCGAGAGCAGTACTTC. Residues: CSGREGREQYF.

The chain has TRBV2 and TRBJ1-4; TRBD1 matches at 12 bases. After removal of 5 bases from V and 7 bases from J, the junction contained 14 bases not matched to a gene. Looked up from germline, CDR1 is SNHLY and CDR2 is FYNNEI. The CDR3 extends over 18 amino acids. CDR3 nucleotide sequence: TGTGCCAGCAGTTCCCGGGACAGGGGGCTTGAGGATAGTGAAAAACTGTTTTTT. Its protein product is CASSSRDRGLEDSEKLFF.

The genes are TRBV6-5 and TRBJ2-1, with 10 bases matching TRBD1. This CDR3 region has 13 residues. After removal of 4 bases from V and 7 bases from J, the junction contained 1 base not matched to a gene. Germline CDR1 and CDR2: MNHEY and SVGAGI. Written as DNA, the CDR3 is TGTGCCAGCAGTTTGGACAGGGGGAATGAGCAGTTCTTC. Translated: CASSLDRGNEQFF.

The chain's CDR3 is CATETGGNQPQHF. For the CDR3, the DNA is TGTGCCACCGAGACAGGGGGCAATCAGCCCCAGCATTTT. The V call is TRBV19, the J call TRBJ1-5; 8 bases map to TRBD1. Germline V CDR1 and CDR2: LNHDA, SQIVND (reference sequence). The V gene end was trimmed by 10 bases and the J gene end by 2 bases; junction bases not matched to a gene: 4. The CDR3 has 13 residues. The entire variable domain, with the rest obtained from reference TRBV19 and TRBJ1-5, is as follows: DGGITQSPKYLFRKEGQNVTLSCEQNLNHDAMYWYRQDPGQGLRLIYYSQIVNDFQKGDIAEGYSVSREKKESFPLTVTSAQKNPTAFYLCATETGGNQPQHFGDGTRLSIL.